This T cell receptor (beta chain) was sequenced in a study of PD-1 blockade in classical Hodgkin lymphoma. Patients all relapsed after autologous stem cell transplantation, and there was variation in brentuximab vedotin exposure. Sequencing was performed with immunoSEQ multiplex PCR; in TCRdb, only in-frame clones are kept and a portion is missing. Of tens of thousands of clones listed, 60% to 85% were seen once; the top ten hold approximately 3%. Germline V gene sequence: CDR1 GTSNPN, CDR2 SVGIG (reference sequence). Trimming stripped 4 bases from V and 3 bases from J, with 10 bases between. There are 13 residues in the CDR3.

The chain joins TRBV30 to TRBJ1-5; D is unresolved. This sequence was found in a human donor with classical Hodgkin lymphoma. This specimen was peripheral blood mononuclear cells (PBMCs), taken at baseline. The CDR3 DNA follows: TGTGCCTGGAATCGACGGGACAATCAGCCCCAGCATTTT. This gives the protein CAWNRRDNQPQHF.